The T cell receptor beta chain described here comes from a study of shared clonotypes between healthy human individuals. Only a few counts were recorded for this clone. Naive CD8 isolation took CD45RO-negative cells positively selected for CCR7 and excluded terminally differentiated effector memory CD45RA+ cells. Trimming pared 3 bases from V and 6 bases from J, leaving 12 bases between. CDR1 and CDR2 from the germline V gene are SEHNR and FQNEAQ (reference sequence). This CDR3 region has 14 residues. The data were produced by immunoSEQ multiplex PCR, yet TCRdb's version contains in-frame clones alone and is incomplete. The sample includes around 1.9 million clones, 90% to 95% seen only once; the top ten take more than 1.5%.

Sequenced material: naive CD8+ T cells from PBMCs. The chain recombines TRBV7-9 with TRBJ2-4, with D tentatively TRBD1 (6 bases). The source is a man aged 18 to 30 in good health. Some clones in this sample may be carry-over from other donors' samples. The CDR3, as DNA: TGTGCCAGCAGCTTGCCCAGGGGTAGAAACATTCAGTACTTC. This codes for CASSLPRGRNIQYF.